Below, one T cell receptor beta chain is given with its context. The antigen is undetermined. Specified time point: baseline pretreatment blood. Treatment meaning: 15 Gy SBRT to primary tumor, nephrectomy 4 weeks later. After SBRT, blood was collected at 2 and 4 weeks, plus baseline. This renal cell carcinoma was of the clear cell type. Produced via immunoSEQ multiplex PCR; TCRdb's table is partial and in-frame only. Among tens of thousands of clones listed, roughly 83% were seen once. In germline, CDR1 is MGHRA, CDR2 YSYEKL. The V segment lost 5 bases and the J segment 0 bases; nucleotides outside the gene matches: 6. This CDR3 is built from 15 residues. This sample was included in a study of radiation and T cells in renal cell carcinoma. Looking at the study overall: Nephrectomy followed 15 Gy stereotactic body radiation by 4 weeks.

Overall study results and limits: In blood, top tumor clones expanded by 2 weeks, shrinking by 4.

The chain uses TRBV4-1 and TRBJ1-1; TRBD1 aligns across 7 bases. The receptor's source is a woman in her seventies with renal cell carcinoma. Sample: blood, taken from a patient whose treatment included radiotherapy and nephrectomy. CDR3 nucleotides: TGCGCCAGCAGCGAGGACAGGACAATGAACACTGAAGCTTTCTTT. Amino acid sequence: CASSEDRTMNTEAFF.